The clone carrying this TCR beta chain was observed a handful of times. CDR1 and CDR2 (germline): MNHNS, SASEGT. CDR3 length: 14 residues. Trimming cost V 2 bases and J 3 bases, with 8 bases left between them. MiXCR, run by TCRdb on the 5' RACE reads, gives a single entry per CDR3 protein. Of some 64,000 distinct CDR3 sequences in the sample, about 20% are singletons; the top ten hold just under 3%. The chain employs TRBV6-1 and TRBJ1-5; D is ambiguous. The specimen was memory CD4+ T cells sorted from a lymph node. The sample's subset: memory CD4+ T cells, CD4+CD45RO+CD25-. This receptor was identified in a female donor with breast cancer. The chain's CDR3 is CASSENGANQPQHF. The CDR3 coding sequence is TGTGCCAGCAGTGAAAACGGAGCCAATCAGCCCCAGCATTTT.